This T cell receptor beta chain was sequenced for a study of EBV T-cell therapy then PD-1 blockade in nasopharyngeal carcinoma (dated by TCRdb to the early 2020s). The germline V gene (reference sequence) gives CDR1 as SEHNR and CDR2 as FQNEAQ. V and J lose 2 bases and 4 bases, and a span of 12 bases separates them. The cysteine opens and the phenylalanine closes a CDR3 of 14 amino acids. Left in the record is the CDR3 DNA by itself, 42 bases read in frame from the first base. The treatment or condition label, as the study defines it: AdE1-LMPpoly-expanded autologous EBV-specific T-cell therapy followed by anti-PD-1 nivolumab. This clone was seen a handful of times. Its specific antigen is unknown. Per-base qualities were not stored, and no clone one base away is much larger. The Qiagen DNeasy Kit was used to extract genomic DNA from the sorted cells. Deep sequencing of the TCR beta chain was done on the immunoSEQ platform. Under the source paper's analysis protocol: Repertoire data analysis was performed with the immunoSEQ Analyzer software. This immuneACCESS table, as held by TCRdb, lists in-frame sequences with V and J called but not all clones. Of the missing ones, under half trace to an unresolved V gene in checked studies; the others have no known cause. That table supplies the V and J calls and clone size; D and trimming were determined from the DNA. The sample table shows some 17,000 clones, and 80% to 85% are seen once. Clones ranked in the top ten supply roughly 29% of the sample.

The sequence was obtained from a man aged 35 to 55 with nasopharyngeal carcinoma. This chain is built from TRBV7-9 and TRBJ2-7; no D gene can be assigned with confidence. Sequences were derived from CD8+ T cells from blood, sampled at day 0 from a patient whose treatment included autologous EBV-specific T cells and nivolumab. The CDR3 in this case is CASSLLSWDYEQYF. The base sequence is TGTGCCAGCAGCTTATTGTCATGGGATTACGAGCAGTACTTC. Full variable domain (CDR3 extended with the reference TRBV7-9 and TRBJ2-7 proteins): DTGVSQNPRHKITKRGQNVTFRCDPISEHNRLYWYRQTLGQGPEFLTYFQNEAQLEKSRLLSDRFSAERPKGSFSTLEIQRTEQGDSAMYLCASSLLSWDYEQYFGPGTRLTVT.